The entry that follows covers one TCR beta chain sequence. Its antigen is not known. This sample is part of a study of shared clonotypes between healthy human individuals. The overall study: Donors had three CD4 naive, three CD4 memory, two CD8 naive and one CD8 memory plate apiece. General study points: Larger richness was generally estimated for naive than memory subsets.

V shed 2 bases and J 2 bases; nucleotides not matched to a gene: 16. Germline CDR1 and CDR2: SGHAT and FQNNGV. This CDR3 is 19 amino acids long. Assay: immunoSEQ multiplex PCR; the TCRdb copy retains only in-frame clones and omits some. Found here are 2.3 million or so clones, more than 85% of them singletons; the top ten hold 0.3% to 0.4%. This clonotype originated in a man in his late teens or twenties in good health. Some clones in this sample may be carry-over from other donors' samples. The chain carries TRBV11-2 and TRBJ2-7; TRBD1 matches at 9 bases. The sample comprised naive CD4+ T cells from PBMCs. Subset here: CD45RA+ positively selected. The chain's CDR3 is CASSLLSDRGPTFTYEQYF. The CDR3 region has the DNA TGTGCCAGCAGCTTACTTTCGGACAGGGGCCCTACCTTTACCTACGAGCAGTACTTC.